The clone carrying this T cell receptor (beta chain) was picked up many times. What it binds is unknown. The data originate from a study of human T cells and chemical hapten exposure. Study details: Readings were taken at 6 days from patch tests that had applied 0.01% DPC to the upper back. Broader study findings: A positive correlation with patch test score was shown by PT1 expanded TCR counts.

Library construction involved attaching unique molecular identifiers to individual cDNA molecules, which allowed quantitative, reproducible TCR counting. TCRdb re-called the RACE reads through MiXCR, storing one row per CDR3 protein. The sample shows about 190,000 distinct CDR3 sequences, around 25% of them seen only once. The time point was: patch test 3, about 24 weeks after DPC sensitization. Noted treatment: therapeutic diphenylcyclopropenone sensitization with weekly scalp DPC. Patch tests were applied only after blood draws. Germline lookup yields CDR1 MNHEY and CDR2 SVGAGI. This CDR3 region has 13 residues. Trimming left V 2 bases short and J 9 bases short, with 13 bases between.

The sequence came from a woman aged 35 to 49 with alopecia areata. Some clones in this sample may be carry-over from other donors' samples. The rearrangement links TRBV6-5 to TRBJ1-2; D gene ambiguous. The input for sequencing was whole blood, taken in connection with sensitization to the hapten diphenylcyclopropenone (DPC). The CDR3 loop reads CASSYMSGESYTF. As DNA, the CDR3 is TGTGCCAGCAGTTACATGAGCGGAGAGAGCTACACCTTC.